This entry lists 23 T cell receptor beta chains sequenced from one sample in a study of prognosis after radiotherapy for stage I lung cancer. Two-round multiplex PCR, the amplification method, yielded TCR beta CDR3 from genomic DNA. First-round PCR employed TRBV- and TRBJ-specific primers for each gene. TCRdb reprocessed the multiplex PCR reads via MiXCR and lists one record per CDR3 protein. The data hold about 35,000 distinct CDR3 sequences, with 30% to 35% observed a single time. The material sequenced was PBMCs, taken before or after stereotactic body radiation therapy (not recorded which). The receptors stem from a donor aged 50 or older with non-small cell lung cancer.

This clonotype was recorded many times. The chain has TRBV6-1 and TRBJ1-3; TRBD1 aligns across 10 bases. The CDR3 spans 16 residues. The germline gives CDR1 MNHNS, CDR2 SASEGT. The ends lost 6 bases at V and 2 bases at J; junction bases unmatched: 7. The CDR3 nucleotides read TGTGCCAGCAGCCCAACAGGGACAGGGGCTGGAAACACCATATATTTT. It translates to CASSPTGTGAGNTIYF.

As for this clonotype: A read error may be the cause here, since a much bigger clone is one base away. The chain employs TRBV19 and TRBJ2-4; D gene unclear. The CDR3 spans 15 residues. The ends were cut back, 6 bases at V and 3 bases at J, with 15 bases in the middle. The V gene's germline CDR1 is LNHDA and CDR2 SQIVND (reference sequence). CDR3 in amino acids: CASSRSRGGKNIQYF. In DNA, the CDR3 is TGTGCCAGTAGCCGCTCCCGAGGCGGCAAAAACATTCAGTACTTC. Full variable domain (missing parts from reference TRBV19 and TRBJ2-4): DGGITQSPKYLFRKEGQNVTLSCEQNLNHDAMYWYRQDPGQGLRLIYYSQIVNDFQKGDIAEGYSVSREKKESFPLTVTSAQKNPTAFYLCASSRSRGGKNIQYFGAGTRLSVL.

Note on this clonotype: A read error may explain this, as a much larger clone is one base away. The rearrangement links TRBV3-1 to TRBJ2-7; D gene unclear. This CDR3 is built from 15 residues. The ends were cut back, 4 bases at V and 2 bases at J, with 15 bases in the middle. Germline V gene lookup returns CDR1 LGHDT and CDR2 YNNKEL (reference sequence). CDR3 bases: TGTGCCAGCAGCCCTACTAACCCGGTCCCCTACGAGCAGTACTTC. Its translation: CASSPTNPVPYEQYF.

This clonotype was found many times. CDR3 nucleotide sequence: TGTGCCACCAGCCGACAGAGCACAGATACGCAGTATTTT. This codes for CATSRQSTDTQYF. This chain joins TRBV15 and TRBJ2-3, with D perhaps TRBD1 (5 bases). This CDR3 has 13 amino acids. The germline gives CDR1 LNHNV, CDR2 YYDKDF (reference sequence). V shed 5 bases and J shed 0 bases, with 6 bases lying between them.

This clonotype came up many times. V and J are TRBV6-4 and TRBJ2-1; 9 bases agree with TRBD1. CDR3 length: 16 amino acids. V lost 4 bases to trimming and J lost 1 base; unmatched junction nucleotides: 5. Germline-derived CDR1 and CDR2 are MRHNA and SNTAGT. CDR3: CASSARGTGSYNEQFF. For the CDR3, the DNA is TGTGCCAGCAGTGCCCGAGGGACAGGGTCCTACAATGAGCAGTTCTTC.

This clonotype appeared many times. This rearrangement joins TRBV12-3 or TRBV12-4 to TRBJ2-3; 9 bases are a match to TRBD2. The CDR3 has 15 residues. The junction had 5 bases not matched to a gene; V was cut back by 5 bases and J by 2 bases. In nucleotides, the CDR3 is TGTGCCAGCAGTAAATCTAGCGGGGCCACAGATACGCAGTATTTT. Translated: CASSKSSGATDTQYF.

This clonotype occurred many times. The chain links TRBV28 to TRBJ1-2, with 8 bases fitting TRBD1. This CDR3 contains 13 residues. CDR1 and CDR2 from the germline V gene are MDHEN and SYDVKM. Trimming cost V 5 bases and J 5 bases; bases outside gene matches: 4. The CDR3 sequence is CASSADRVYGYTF. CDR3 sequence (DNA): TGTGCCAGCAGTGCGGACAGGGTGTATGGCTACACCTTC.

This clonotype has a count of ten or more. The chain uses TRBV5-6 and TRBJ2-3, with 12 bases matching TRBD1. This CDR3 comprises 17 residues. Trimming removed 0 bases from V and 6 bases from J; junction bases left unmatched: 8. In germline, CDR1 is SGHDT, CDR2 YYEEEE. This CDR3 reads CASSLGAGTGGEDTQYF. Here the CDR3 DNA reads TGTGCCAGCAGCTTGGGCGCCGGGACAGGGGGCGAGGATACGCAGTATTTT.

Concerning this clonotype: A read error is possible here, since a much larger clone lies one base away. The chain joins TRBV20-1 to TRBJ1-4; weak D call: TRBD1 (5 bases). Trimming took off 6 bases at V and 5 bases at J, with 13 bases between the two ends. This CDR3 spans 13 amino acids. Germline V gene sequence: CDR1 DFQATT, CDR2 SNEGSKA (reference sequence). In nucleotides, the CDR3 is TGCAGTGCATACAGGCACTTAAATGAAAAACTGTTTTTT. The encoded protein is CSAYRHLNEKLFF.

Regarding this clonotype: Only one base separates this from a far larger clonotype, so it likely reflects a read error. The chain combines TRBV6-9 with TRBJ1-1; D remains unclear. The CDR3 runs to 14 residues. Germline lookup yields CDR1 MNHGY and CDR2 SVAAGI. Trimming removed 3 bases at V and 0 bases at J, with 8 bases between. In DNA form, the CDR3 reads TGTGCCAGCAGTTACGACCTAATGAACACTGAAGCTTTCTTT. This codes for CASSYDLMNTEAFF.

This clonotype was seen at least ten times. The chain uses TRBV4-3 and TRBJ2-1, with 7 bases that match TRBD1. The CDR3 spans 15 residues. Germline trimming cut 0 bases from V and 9 bases from J; bases unmatched to any gene: 8. Germline loops: CDR1 LGHNA, CDR2 YSLEER. In DNA form, the CDR3 reads TGCGCCAGCAGCCAAGATTTCTCCAGGGGGTTTGAGCAGTTCTTC. Residues: CASSQDFSRGFEQFF.

This clonotype was seen repeatedly, ten times or more. The chain employs TRBV20-1 and TRBJ2-5; D is possibly TRBD2 (5 bases). Germline assignment: CDR1 DFQATT and CDR2 SNEGSKA (reference sequence). Trimming left V 3 bases short and J 5 bases short, with 16 bases between. This CDR3 is built from 14 residues. The CDR3 spells CSASEGTSGETQYF. The CDR3 nucleotides read TGCAGTGCTAGCGAGGGCACTTCGGGGGAGACCCAGTACTTC.

This clonotype was detected ten times or more. The chain combines TRBV6-8 with TRBJ1-4, with TRBD1 matching 9 bases. This CDR3 has 17 residues. Trimming at V came to 2 bases and at J to 6 bases, leaving 10 bases not matched to a gene. Germline lookup yields CDR1 MNHGY and CDR2 SAAAGT. As DNA, the CDR3 is TGTGCCAGCAGTTACCTGACAGGGGGGTCGAATTATGAAAAACTGTTTTTT. Translation: CASSYLTGGSNYEKLFF.

This clonotype was detected many times. The DNA of the CDR3 is TGTGCCAGCTCACCGCGGAGCAGGGGCTCCTACGAGCAGTACTTC. As protein: CASSPRSRGSYEQYF. The rearrangement uses TRBV18 and TRBJ2-7; possibly TRBD1 for D (6 bases). The CDR3 length is 15 residues. Germline CDR1 KGHSH, CDR2 LQKENI. V lost 3 bases and J 0 bases, leaving 12 bases between the germline ends.

The chain uses TRBV20-1 and TRBJ2-1, with 12 bases fitting TRBD2. Trimming at V came to 6 bases and at J to 7 bases, leaving 4 bases not matched to a gene. Germline V gene sequence: CDR1 DFQATT, CDR2 SNEGSKA (reference sequence). The CDR3 contains 13 residues. CDR3 sequence: CSAFLAGGNEQFF. CDR3 bases: TGCAGTGCATTTCTAGCGGGGGGGAATGAGCAGTTCTTC.

This clonotype is medium-sized. The chain employs TRBV20-1 and TRBJ1-6; maybe TRBD1 (5 bases). CDR1 and CDR2 (germline): DFQATT, SNEGSKA (reference sequence). V was cut by 0 bases and J by 8 bases, with 8 bases left in between. The CDR3 extends over 13 amino acids. This CDR3 reads CSAREDSDSPLHF. The CDR3 coding sequence is TGCAGTGCTAGAGAAGACAGCGATTCACCCCTCCACTTT.

About this clonotype: This sequence is one base from a far larger clone and is likely a read error. The J gene is TRBJ1-2, the V gene TRBV6-9, with TRBD1 matching over 9 bases. Germline assignment: CDR1 MNHGY and CDR2 SVAAGI. The CDR3 consists of 13 residues. The V and J ends lost 3 bases and 7 bases, in that order; junction bases with no gene match: 3. The DNA for the CDR3 is TGTGCCAGCAGTTACGGGACAGGGAGTGGCTACACCTTC. Its translation: CASSYGTGSGYTF.

This clonotype has a count of ten or more. The chain links TRBV2 to TRBJ1-2, with 10 bases lining up with TRBD1. With 6 bases clipped from V and 3 bases from J, the junction kept 4 bases outside the gene matches. There are 14 residues in the CDR3. The germline V gene encodes CDR1 SNHLY and CDR2 FYNNEI. The CDR3 sequence: CASSPDRGDYGYTF. The DNA for the CDR3 is TGTGCCAGCAGCCCGGACAGGGGGGACTATGGCTACACCTTC.

This clonotype was counted at least ten times. The CDR3 sequence: CATSRDLNQPQHF. Here the CDR3 DNA reads TGTGCCACCAGCAGAGATCTGAATCAGCCCCAGCATTTT. The V and J genes are TRBV15 and TRBJ1-5, with D unresolved. The V and J ends lost 0 bases and 4 bases respectively, with 4 bases between them. The CDR3 length is 13 residues. The V gene's germline CDR1 is LNHNV and CDR2 YYDKDF (reference sequence).

In this sample, this clonotype turned up many times. This chain connects TRBV20-1 to TRBJ2-7; the D is unclear. Germline lookup yields CDR1 DFQATT and CDR2 SNEGSKA (reference sequence). This CDR3 has 15 amino acids. Trimming removed 2 bases at V and 6 bases at J, with 20 bases between. The CDR3 reads CSARPRSRTQREQYF. CDR3 coding DNA: TGCAGTGCTAGACCCCGGAGCCGGACCCAGCGCGAGCAGTACTTC.

The rearrangement joins TRBV6-1 to TRBJ2-1; D not resolved. Germline V gene data show CDR1 as MNHNS and CDR2 as SASEGT. The CDR3 totals 11 residues. V lost 5 bases and J lost 7, with 6 bases in between. The CDR3 nucleotides are TGTGCCAGCAGTTTGGAAAATGAGCAGTTCTTC. Translation gives CASSLENEQFF.

This clonotype has ten or more counts. This chain connects TRBV20-1 to TRBJ1-5; D might be TRBD1 (5 bases). Trimming shortened V by 6 bases and J by 3 bases, and 9 bases separated the two germline ends. The germline V gene has CDR1 DFQATT and CDR2 SNEGSKA (reference sequence). The CDR3 covers 12 residues. The CDR3 nucleotides are TGCAGTGCCCGGGGCCCCAATCAGCCCCAGCATTTT. This translates into CSARGPNQPQHF.

Ten or more counts support this clonotype. The J gene is TRBJ2-2, the V gene TRBV9; 9 nucleotides line up with TRBD2. V lost 3 bases to trimming and J lost 3 bases; unmatched junction nucleotides: 18. This CDR3 is built from 20 residues. Per germline, CDR1 SGDLS and CDR2 YYNGEE. CDR3 DNA: TGTGCCAGCAGCGGAGGGGGGGGGCGGGGGGGCCGACGGGACACCGGGGAGCTGTTTTTT. This codes for CASSGGGGRGGRRDTGELFF.